This is a list of T cell receptor beta chains from one sample in a study of shared clonotypes between healthy human individuals. Method: immunoSEQ multiplex PCR; TCRdb's copy keeps in-frame clones and lacks some. The data hold about 1 million clones, with about 77% observed a single time. Sequenced input: memory CD4+ T cells sorted from blood. These receptors originate from a young man in good health. Both conserved end residues are part of each CDR3. Each record gives: D gene, CDR3 length, V gene, J gene, clone size, CDR3 protein, CDR3 DNA. The D gene is left open where the match is weak. Some rows have no size entry. The others give once, few or many, or a class for an expanded clone.

d_call: NA
cdr3_length: 13
v_call: TRBV9
j_call: TRBJ2-1
clone_size: NA
cdr3_aa: CASRGQNYNEQFF
cdr3_nt: TGTGCCAGCCGAGGCCAGAACTACAATGAGCAGTTCTTC

d_call: TRBD2
cdr3_length: 16
v_call: TRBV13
j_call: TRBJ2-2
clone_size: NA
cdr3_aa: CASSLRAGANTGELFF
cdr3_nt: TGTGCCAGCAGCCTCCGGGCGGGGGCGAACACCGGGGAGCTGTTTTTT

d_call: TRBD1
cdr3_length: 15
v_call: TRBV7-2
j_call: TRBJ2-3
clone_size: once
cdr3_aa: CASSLAGQGVDTQYF
cdr3_nt: TGTGCCAGCAGCTTAGCGGGGCAGGGGGTAGATACGCAGTATTTT

d_call: TRBD1
cdr3_length: 14
v_call: TRBV28
j_call: TRBJ2-7
clone_size: NA
cdr3_aa: CASSPRQGYYEQYF
cdr3_nt: TGTGCCAGCAGTCCGCGACAGGGATACTACGAGCAGTACTTC

d_call: TRBD2
cdr3_length: 17
v_call: TRBV4-3
j_call: TRBJ2-3
clone_size: once
cdr3_aa: CASSHRLAGGPTDTQYF
cdr3_nt: TGCGCCAGCAGCCACCGACTAGCGGGAGGCCCCACAGATACGCAGTATTTT

d_call: TRBD1
cdr3_length: 16
v_call: TRBV28
j_call: TRBJ2-6
clone_size: NA
cdr3_aa: CASSWTGKSGANVLTF
cdr3_nt: TGTGCCAGCAGTTGGACAGGGAAATCTGGGGCCAACGTCCTGACTTTC

d_call: NA
cdr3_length: 17
v_call: TRBV19
j_call: TRBJ2-3
clone_size: NA
cdr3_aa: CASSILGKADRGDTQYF
cdr3_nt: TGTGCCAGTAGTATTCTCGGCAAGGCGGACCGGGGAGATACGCAGTATTTT

d_call: TRBD1
cdr3_length: 15
v_call: TRBV5-1
j_call: TRBJ2-7
clone_size: NA
cdr3_aa: CASSLGGTGSYEQYF
cdr3_nt: TGCGCCAGCAGCTTGGGAGGGACAGGGTCTTACGAGCAGTACTTC

d_call: TRBD1
cdr3_length: 15
v_call: TRBV6-1
j_call: TRBJ1-4
clone_size: NA
cdr3_aa: CASSEGGQANEKLFF
cdr3_nt: TGTGCCAGCAGTGAAGGGGGACAGGCTAATGAAAAACTGTTTTTT

d_call: TRBD2
cdr3_length: 16
v_call: TRBV4-1
j_call: TRBJ2-1
clone_size: NA
cdr3_aa: CASSHPTSGRNNEQFF
cdr3_nt: TGCGCCAGCAGCCACCCGACTAGCGGGCGGAACAATGAGCAGTTCTTC

d_call: NA
cdr3_length: 12
v_call: TRBV21-1
j_call: TRBJ2-7
clone_size: NA
cdr3_aa: CASNSRNYEQYF
cdr3_nt: TGTGCCAGCAACAGCCGTAACTACGAGCAGTACTTC

d_call: NA
cdr3_length: 14
v_call: TRBV7-2
j_call: TRBJ2-2
clone_size: few
cdr3_aa: CASSFQVNTGELFF
cdr3_nt: TGTGCCAGCAGCTTTCAGGTTAACACCGGGGAGCTGTTTTTT

d_call: NA
cdr3_length: 15
v_call: TRBV4-1
j_call: TRBJ1-3
clone_size: NA
cdr3_aa: CASSVQAESGNTIYF
cdr3_nt: TGCGCCAGCAGCGTACAAGCGGAATCTGGAAACACCATATATTTT

d_call: NA
cdr3_length: 14
v_call: TRBV11-1
j_call: TRBJ2-1
clone_size: NA
cdr3_aa: CASSLEGTRGLEFF
cdr3_nt: TGTGCCAGCAGCTTAGAAGGAACACGGGGGCTCGAGTTCTTC

d_call: TRBD1
cdr3_length: 14
v_call: TRBV5-1
j_call: TRBJ1-6
clone_size: NA
cdr3_aa: CASSNRDRDSPLHF
cdr3_nt: TGCGCCAGCAGCAACCGGGACAGGGATTCACCCCTCCACTTT

d_call: NA
cdr3_length: 16
v_call: TRBV11-2
j_call: TRBJ1-2
clone_size: once
cdr3_aa: CASSPQGFGNYYGYTF
cdr3_nt: TGTGCCAGCAGCCCTCAGGGTTTTGGGAACTACTATGGCTACACCTTC